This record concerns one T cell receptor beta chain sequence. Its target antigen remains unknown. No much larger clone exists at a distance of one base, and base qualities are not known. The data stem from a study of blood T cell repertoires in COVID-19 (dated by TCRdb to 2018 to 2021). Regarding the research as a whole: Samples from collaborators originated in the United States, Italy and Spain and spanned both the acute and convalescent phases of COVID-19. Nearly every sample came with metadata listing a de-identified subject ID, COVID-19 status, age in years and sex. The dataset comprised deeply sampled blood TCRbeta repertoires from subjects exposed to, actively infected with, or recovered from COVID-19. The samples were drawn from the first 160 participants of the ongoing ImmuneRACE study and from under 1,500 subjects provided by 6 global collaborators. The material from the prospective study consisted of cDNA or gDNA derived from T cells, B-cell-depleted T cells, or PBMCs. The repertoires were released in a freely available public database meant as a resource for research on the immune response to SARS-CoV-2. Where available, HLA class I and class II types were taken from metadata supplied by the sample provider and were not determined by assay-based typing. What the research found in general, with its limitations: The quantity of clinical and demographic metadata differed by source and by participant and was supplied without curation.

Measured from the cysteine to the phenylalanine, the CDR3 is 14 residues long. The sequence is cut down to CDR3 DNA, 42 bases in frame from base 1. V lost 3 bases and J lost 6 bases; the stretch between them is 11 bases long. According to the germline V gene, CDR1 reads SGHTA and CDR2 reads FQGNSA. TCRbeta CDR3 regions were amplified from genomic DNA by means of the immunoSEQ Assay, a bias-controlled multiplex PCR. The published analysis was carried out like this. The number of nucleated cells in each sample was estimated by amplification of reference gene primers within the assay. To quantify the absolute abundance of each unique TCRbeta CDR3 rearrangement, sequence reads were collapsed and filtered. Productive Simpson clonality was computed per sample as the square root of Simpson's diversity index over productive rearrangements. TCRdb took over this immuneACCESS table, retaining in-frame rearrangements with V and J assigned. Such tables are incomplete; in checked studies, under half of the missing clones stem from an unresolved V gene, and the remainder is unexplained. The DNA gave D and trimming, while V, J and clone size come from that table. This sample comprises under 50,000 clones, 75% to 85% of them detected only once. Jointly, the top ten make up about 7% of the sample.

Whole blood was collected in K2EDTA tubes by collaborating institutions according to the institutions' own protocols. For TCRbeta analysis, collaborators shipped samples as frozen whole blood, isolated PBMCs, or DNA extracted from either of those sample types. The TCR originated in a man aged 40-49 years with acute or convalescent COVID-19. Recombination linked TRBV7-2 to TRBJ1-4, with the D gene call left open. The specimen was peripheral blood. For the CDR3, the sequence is CASSFSGFYEKLFF. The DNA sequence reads TGTGCCAGCAGCTTCTCCGGGTTTTATGAAAAACTGTTTTTT.